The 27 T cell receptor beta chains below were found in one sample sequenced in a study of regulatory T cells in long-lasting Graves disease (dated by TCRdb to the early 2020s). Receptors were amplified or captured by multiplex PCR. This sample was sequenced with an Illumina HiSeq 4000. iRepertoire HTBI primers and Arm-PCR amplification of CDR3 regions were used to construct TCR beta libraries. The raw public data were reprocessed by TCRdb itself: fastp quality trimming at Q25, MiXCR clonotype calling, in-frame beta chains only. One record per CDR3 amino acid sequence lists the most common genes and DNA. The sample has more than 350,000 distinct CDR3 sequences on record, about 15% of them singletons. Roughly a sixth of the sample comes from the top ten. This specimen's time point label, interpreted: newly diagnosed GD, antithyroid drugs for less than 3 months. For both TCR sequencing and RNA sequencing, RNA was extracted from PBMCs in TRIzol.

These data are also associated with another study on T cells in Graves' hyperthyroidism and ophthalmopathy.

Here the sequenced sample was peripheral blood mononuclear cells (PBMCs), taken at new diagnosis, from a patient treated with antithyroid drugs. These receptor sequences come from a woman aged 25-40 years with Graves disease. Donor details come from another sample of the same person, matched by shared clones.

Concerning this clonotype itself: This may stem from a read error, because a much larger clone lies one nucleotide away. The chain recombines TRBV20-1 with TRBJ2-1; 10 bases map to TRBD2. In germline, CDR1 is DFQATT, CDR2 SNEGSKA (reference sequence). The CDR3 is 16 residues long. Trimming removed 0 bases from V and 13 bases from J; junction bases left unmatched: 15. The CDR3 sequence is CSARDVTSGMGETQFF. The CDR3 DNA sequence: TGCAGTGCTAGAGATGTTACTAGCGGGATGGGGGAGACCCAGTTCTTC.

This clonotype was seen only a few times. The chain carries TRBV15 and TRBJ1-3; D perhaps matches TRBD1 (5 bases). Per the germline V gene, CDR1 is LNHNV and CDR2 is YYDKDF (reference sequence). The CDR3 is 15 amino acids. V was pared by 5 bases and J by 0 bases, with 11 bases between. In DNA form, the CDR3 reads TGTGCCACCAGCGGCACAGGTACCTCTGGAAACACCATATATTTT. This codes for CATSGTGTSGNTIYF. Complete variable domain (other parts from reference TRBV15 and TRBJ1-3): DAMVIQNPRYQVTQFGKPVTLSCSQTLNHNVMYWYQQKSSQAPKLLFHYYDKDFNNEADTPDNFQSRRPNTSFCFLDIRSPGLGDTAMYLCATSGTGTSGNTIYFGEGSWLTVV.

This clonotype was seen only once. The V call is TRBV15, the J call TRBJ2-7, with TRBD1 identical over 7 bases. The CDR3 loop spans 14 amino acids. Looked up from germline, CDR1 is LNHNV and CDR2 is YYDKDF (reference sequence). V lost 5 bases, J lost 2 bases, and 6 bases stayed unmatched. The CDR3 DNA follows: TGTGCCACCAGCGGCCGGGACAGAACCTACGAGCAGTACTTC. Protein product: CATSGRDRTYEQYF.

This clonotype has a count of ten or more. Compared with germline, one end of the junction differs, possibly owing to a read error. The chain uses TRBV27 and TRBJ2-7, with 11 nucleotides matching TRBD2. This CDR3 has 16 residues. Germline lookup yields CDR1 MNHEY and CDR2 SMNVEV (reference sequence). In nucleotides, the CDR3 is TGTGCCAGCAGGATTCTTTCTAGCGGGAGGTCCTACGGGCAGTACTTC. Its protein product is CASRILSSGRSYGQYF.

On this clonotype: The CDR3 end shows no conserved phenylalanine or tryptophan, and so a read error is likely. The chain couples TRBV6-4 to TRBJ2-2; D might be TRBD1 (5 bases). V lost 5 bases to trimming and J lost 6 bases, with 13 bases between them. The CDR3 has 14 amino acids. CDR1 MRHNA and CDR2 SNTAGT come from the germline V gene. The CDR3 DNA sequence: TGTGCCAGCAGTCCTAACCAGGGTCCCGGGGAGCTGTTTCTT. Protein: CASSPNQGPGELFL.

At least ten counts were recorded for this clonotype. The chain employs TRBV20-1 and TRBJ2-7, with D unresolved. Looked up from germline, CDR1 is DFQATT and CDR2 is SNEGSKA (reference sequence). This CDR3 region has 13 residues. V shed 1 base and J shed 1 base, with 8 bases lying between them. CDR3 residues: CSARGAGSYEQYF. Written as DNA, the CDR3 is TGCAGTGCTAGAGGGGCCGGGTCCTACGAGCAGTACTTC.

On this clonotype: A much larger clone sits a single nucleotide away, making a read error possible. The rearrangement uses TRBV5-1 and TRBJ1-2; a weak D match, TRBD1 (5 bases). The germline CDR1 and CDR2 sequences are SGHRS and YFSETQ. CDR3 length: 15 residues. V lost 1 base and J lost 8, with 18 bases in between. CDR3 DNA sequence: TGCGCCAGCAGCTTGTCGGGACTGCAAAGACAGGGCTACACCTTC. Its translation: CASSLSGLQRQGYTF.

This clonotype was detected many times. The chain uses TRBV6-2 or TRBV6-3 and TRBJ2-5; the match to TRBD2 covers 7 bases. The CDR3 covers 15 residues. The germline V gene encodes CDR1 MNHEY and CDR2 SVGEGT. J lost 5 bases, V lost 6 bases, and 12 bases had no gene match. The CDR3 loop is CASSTTRLSGETQYF. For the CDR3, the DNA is TGTGCCAGCAGCACCACCCGACTTAGCGGGGAGACCCAGTACTTC.

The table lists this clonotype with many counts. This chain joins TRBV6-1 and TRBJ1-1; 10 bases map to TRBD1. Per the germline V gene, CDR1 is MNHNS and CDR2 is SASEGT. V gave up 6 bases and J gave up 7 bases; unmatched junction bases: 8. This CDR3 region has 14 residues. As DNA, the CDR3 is TGTGCCAGCAGGGAGACAGGGGGCAAAAATGAAGCTTTCTTT. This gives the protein CASRETGGKNEAFF.

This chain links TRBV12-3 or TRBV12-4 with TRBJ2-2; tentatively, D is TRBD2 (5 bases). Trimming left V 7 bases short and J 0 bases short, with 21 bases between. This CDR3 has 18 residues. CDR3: CASITGGPSTANTGELFF. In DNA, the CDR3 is TGTGCCAGCATCACGGGCGGGCCTTCTACCGCGAACACCGGGGAGCTGTTTTTT.

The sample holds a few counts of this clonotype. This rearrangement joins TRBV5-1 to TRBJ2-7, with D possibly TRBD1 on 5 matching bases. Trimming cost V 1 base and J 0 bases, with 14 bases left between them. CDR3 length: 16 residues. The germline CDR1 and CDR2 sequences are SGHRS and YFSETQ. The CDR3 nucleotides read TGCGCCAGCAGCTTGTGCTGGACACGTAGCTCCTACGAGCAGTACTTC. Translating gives CASSLCWTRSSYEQYF.

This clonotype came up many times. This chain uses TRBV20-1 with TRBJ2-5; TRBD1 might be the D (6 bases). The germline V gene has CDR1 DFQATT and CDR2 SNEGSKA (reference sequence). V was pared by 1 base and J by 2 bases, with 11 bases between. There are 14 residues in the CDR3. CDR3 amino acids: CSARGGTKQETQYF. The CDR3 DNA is TGCAGTGCTAGAGGAGGGACAAAACAAGAGACCCAGTACTTC.

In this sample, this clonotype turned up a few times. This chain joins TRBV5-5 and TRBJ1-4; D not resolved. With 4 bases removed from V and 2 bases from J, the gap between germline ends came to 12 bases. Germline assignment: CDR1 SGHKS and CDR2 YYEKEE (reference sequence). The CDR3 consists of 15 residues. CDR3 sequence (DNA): TGTGCCAGCAGCCCCCCCCGTGGCACTAATGAAAAACTGTTTTTT. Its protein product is CASSPPRGTNEKLFF. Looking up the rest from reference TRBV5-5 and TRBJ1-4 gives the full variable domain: DAGVTQSPTHLIKTRGQQVTLRCSPISGHKSVSWYQQVLGQGPQFIFQYYEKEERGRGNFPDRFSARQFPNYSSELNVNALLLGDSALYLCASSPPRGTNEKLFFGSGTQLSVL.

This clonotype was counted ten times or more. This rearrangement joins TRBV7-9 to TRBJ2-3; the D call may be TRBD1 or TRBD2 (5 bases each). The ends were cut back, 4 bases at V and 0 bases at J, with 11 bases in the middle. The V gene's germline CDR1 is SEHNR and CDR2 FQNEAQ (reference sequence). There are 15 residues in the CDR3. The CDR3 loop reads CASSSPGPSTDTQYF. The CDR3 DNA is TGTGCCAGCAGCTCCCCGGGACCTAGCACAGATACGCAGTATTTT.

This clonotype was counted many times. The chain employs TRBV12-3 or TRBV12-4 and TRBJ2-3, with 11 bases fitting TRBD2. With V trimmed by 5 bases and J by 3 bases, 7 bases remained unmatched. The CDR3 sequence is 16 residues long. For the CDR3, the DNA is TGTGCCAGCAGTCCCCTGGGACTAGCGGAAACAGATACGCAGTATTTT. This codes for CASSPLGLAETDTQYF.

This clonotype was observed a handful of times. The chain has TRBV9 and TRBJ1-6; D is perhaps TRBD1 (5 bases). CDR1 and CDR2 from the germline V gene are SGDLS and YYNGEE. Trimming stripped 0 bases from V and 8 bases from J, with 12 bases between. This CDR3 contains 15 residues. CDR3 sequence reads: CASSVGGVLDSPLHF. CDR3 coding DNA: TGTGCCAGCAGCGTAGGGGGGGTCCTGGATTCACCCCTCCACTTT.

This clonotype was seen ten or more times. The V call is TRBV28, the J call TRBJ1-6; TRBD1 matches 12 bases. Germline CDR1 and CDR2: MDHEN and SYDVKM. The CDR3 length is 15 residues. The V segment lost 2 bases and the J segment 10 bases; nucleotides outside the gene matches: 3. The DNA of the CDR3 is TGTGCCAGCAGTTTAATGGGACAGGGGGCGTCACCCCTCCACTTT. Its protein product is CASSLMGQGASPLHF.

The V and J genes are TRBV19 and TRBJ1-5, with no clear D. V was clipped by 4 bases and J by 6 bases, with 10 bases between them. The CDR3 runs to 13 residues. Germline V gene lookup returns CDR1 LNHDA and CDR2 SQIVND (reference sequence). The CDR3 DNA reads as TGTGCCAGTAGTAGTGGGGTGTCTCAGCCCCAGCATTTT. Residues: CASSSGVSQPQHF. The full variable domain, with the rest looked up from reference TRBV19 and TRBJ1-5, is DGGITQSPKYLFRKEGQNVTLSCEQNLNHDAMYWYRQDPGQGLRLIYYSQIVNDFQKGDIAEGYSVSREKKESFPLTVTSAQKNPTAFYLCASSSGVSQPQHFGDGTRLSIL.

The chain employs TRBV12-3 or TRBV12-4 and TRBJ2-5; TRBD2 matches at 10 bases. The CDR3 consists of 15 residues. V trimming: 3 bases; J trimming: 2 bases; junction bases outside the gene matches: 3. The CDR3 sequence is CASSFTSGKQETQYF. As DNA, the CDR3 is TGTGCCAGCAGTTTCACTAGCGGGAAGCAAGAGACCCAGTACTTC.

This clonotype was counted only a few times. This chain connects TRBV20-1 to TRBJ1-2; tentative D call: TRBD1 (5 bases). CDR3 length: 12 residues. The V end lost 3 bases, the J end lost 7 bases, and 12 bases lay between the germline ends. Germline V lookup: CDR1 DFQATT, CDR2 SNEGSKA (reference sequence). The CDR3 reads CSARKGAGGYTF. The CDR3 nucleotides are TGCAGTGCTAGGAAAGGGGCAGGTGGCTACACCTTC.

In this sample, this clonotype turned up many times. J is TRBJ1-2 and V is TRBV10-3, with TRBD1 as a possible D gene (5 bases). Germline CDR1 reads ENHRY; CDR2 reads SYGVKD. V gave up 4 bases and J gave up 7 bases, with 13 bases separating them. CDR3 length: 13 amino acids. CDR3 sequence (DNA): TGTGCCATCAGTGTCGGGGACGCCTCTGGCTACACCTTC. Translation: CAISVGDASGYTF.

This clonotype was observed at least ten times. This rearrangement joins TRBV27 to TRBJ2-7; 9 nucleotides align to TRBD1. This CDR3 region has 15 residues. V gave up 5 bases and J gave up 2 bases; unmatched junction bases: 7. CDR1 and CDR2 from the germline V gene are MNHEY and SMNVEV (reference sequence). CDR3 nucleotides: TGTGCCAGCAGTCAAGGACAGGGGCTGACCTACGAGCAGTACTTC. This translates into CASSQGQGLTYEQYF.

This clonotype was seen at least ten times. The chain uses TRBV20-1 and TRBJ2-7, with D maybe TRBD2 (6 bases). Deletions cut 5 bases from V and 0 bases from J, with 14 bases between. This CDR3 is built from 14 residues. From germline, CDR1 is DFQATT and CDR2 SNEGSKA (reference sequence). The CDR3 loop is CSAESGYRSYEQYF. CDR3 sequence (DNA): TGCAGTGCTGAGAGCGGGTACCGCTCCTACGAGCAGTACTTC.

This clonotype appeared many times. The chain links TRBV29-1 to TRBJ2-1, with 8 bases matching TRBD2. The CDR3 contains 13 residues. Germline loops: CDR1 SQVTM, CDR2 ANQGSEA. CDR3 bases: TGCACCTATGGTGGCGGGAGGTTTTTCGAGCAGTTCTTC. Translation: CTYGGGRFFEQFF.

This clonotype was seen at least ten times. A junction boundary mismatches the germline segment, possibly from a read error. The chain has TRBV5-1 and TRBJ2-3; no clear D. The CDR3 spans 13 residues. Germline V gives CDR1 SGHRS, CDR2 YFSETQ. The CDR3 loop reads CASSLGGTDTQYF. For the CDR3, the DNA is TGTGCCAGCAGCTTAGGCGGCACAGATACGCAGTATTTT.

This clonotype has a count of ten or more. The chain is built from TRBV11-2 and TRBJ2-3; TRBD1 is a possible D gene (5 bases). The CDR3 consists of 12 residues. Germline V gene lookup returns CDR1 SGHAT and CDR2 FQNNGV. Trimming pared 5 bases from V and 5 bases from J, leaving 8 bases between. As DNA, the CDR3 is TGTGCCAGCAGCCAGGGTGGAGATACGCAGTATTTT. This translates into CASSQGGDTQYF.

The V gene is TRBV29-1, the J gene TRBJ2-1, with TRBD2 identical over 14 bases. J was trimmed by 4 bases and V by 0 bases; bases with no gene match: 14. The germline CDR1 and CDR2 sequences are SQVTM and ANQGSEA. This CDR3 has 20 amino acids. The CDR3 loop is CSVEDPPGLAGDGVYNEQFF. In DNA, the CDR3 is TGCAGCGTTGAAGATCCACCGGGACTAGCGGGAGATGGGGTATACAATGAGCAGTTCTTC.